This T cell receptor (beta chain) was identified in a study of technical replicates of blood from several donors. Assay used: immunoSEQ multiplex PCR; TCRdb lists only in-frame clones, some missing. Found here are approximately 82,000 clones, over 90% of them singletons; the top ten hold about 0.41%. The sequence derives from a human donor in good health. The sample was T cells isolated from PBMCs.

The CDR3 coding sequence is TGTGCCAGCAGCCACAGGGGCTTAAACACTGAAGCTTTCTTT. Its translation: CASSHRGLNTEAFF. J is TRBJ1-1 and V is TRBV13, with TRBD1 identical over 7 bases. Germline-derived CDR1 and CDR2 are PRHDT and FYEKMQ (reference sequence). Unmatched junction bases numbered 5, after V lost 5 bases and J lost 2 bases. The CDR3 covers 14 residues.